This T cell receptor (beta chain) was documented in a study of STAT5B mutations in CD4+ large granular lymphocyte leukemia. Study-level background: The CDR3 'QG' motif was associated with a particular HLA allele among healthy donors.

This CDR3 is 18 amino acids long. Trimming left V 2 bases short and J 0 bases short, with 20 bases between. Per the germline V gene, CDR1 is SGHRS and CDR2 is YFSETQ. This clone appeared a few times. Its specificity is unknown. Study-wide results and caveats: 8/27 top patient clones versus 2/35 control clones were TRBV06-family.

The assay was immunoSEQ multiplex PCR, and TCRdb's table has in-frame clones only and misses some. Altogether roughly 30,000 clones are present, roughly 70% being singletons, with the ten largest covering 2%. The sample taken for sequencing was CD4+ T cells from blood buffy coats. This chain links TRBV5-1 with TRBJ1-1, with D possibly being TRBD1 (5 bases). The source is a human donor in good health. CDR3 nucleotides: TGCGCCAGCAGCTTAGCCACAACCGGGACGGCGGTGAACACTGAAGCTTTCTTT. This codes for CASSLATTGTAVNTEAFF.